Listed below are T cell receptor beta chains from one sample, sequenced in a study of STAT3 mutations in large granular lymphocyte leukemia. Only in-frame clones appear in the TCRdb table, and some are missing; sequencing was by immunoSEQ multiplex PCR. The sample records almost 25,000 clones, 85% to 95% being singletons. Source material: peripheral blood mononuclear cells. All receptors derive from a middle-aged man with T-cell large granular lymphocyte leukemia. Some clones in this sample may be carry-over from other donors' samples. The CDR3 runs from the conserved cysteine through the conserved F or W. A D gene is named only where the DNA matches it firmly. Rows give clone size only sometimes, using once, few, many, or a class for an expanded clone.

.	14	TRBV9	.	TRBJ2-5	TGTGCCAGCAGCCTCCGGGGGACCCAAGAGACCCAGTACTTC	CASSLRGTQETQYF
.	17	TRBV28	.	TRBJ1-5	TGTGCCAGCAGTTTCGGGGGGATCAAGGGTAGCAATCAGCCCCAGCATTTT	CASSFGGIKGSNQPQHF
.	13	TRBV7-8	TRBD1	TRBJ1-3	TGTGCCAGCAGCTTAGATAGACGGGGACAGACATATTTT	CASSLDRRGQTYF
.	14	TRBV9	.	TRBJ1-1	TGTGCCAGCAGCTCCCCAGGGTACAACACTGAAGCTTTCTTT	CASSSPGYNTEAFF
.	13	TRBV10-2	.	TRBJ1-2	TGCGCCAGCAGTGAGGTTGTGGGGAATGGCTACACCTTC	CASSEVVGNGYTF
.	12	TRBV29-1	.	TRBJ1-1	TGCAGCGTTGAAACATTAGGGGCTGAAGCTTTCTTT	CSVETLGAEAFF
.	16	TRBV6-1	.	TRBJ1-6	TGTGCCAGCAGTGAAAGAAACAGGGAAAGGAATTCACCCCTCCACTTT	CASSERNRERNSPLHF
.	14	TRBV5-5	.	TRBJ2-2	TGTGCCAGCAGCTTGGGGGCAGGGCCCGGGGAGCTGTTTTTT	CASSLGAGPGELFF
.	15	TRBV18	TRBD1	TRBJ1-2	TGTGCCAGCTCACCACCGGGACAGGGAATCTATGGCTACACCTTC	CASSPPGQGIYGYTF
.	16	TRBV27	TRBD1	TRBJ1-6	TGTGCCAGCAGTTTATGGGACAGGGGACATAATTCACCCCTCCACTTT	CASSLWDRGHNSPLHF
.	14	TRBV6-5	.	TRBJ2-3	TGTGCCAGCAGTTACACGGGCCCCACAGATACGCAGTATTTT	CASSYTGPTDTQYF
.	14	TRBV27	TRBD1	TRBJ1-5	TGTGCCAGCAGTTCGACAGGGGTCGTTCAGCCCCAGCATTTT	CASSSTGVVQPQHF
once	13	TRBV30	TRBD1	TRBJ1-1	TGTGCCTGGAGTGTTATGAGACAGGGCCACGCTTTCTTT	CAWSVMRQGHAFF
.	14	TRBV5-1	TRBD1	TRBJ2-7	TGCGCCAGCAGCTTGGCCGACAGGGTCTACGAGCAGTACTTC	CASSLADRVYEQYF
.	16	TRBV7-2	.	TRBJ1-5	TGTGCCAGCAGCTTCGGACAGCCTAATAGCAATCAGCCCCAGCATTTT	CASSFGQPNSNQPQHF
.	15	TRBV7-7	TRBD1	TRBJ2-1	TGTGCCAGCAGCCCGGACAGGGCAACCTACAATGAGCAGTTCTTC	CASSPDRATYNEQFF
.	14	TRBV10-3	.	TRBJ2-7	TGTGCCATCAGAGCAACCGGGACACTCGACGAGCAGTACTTC	CAIRATGTLDEQYF
.	14	TRBV4-1	.	TRBJ1-2	TGCGCCAGCAGCCAAGCGGCGGGAAACTATGGCTACACCTTC	CASSQAAGNYGYTF
.	12	TRBV7-8	.	TRBJ1-1	TGTGCCAGCAGGATTTTAAACACTGAAGCTTTCTTT	CASRILNTEAFF
.	14	TRBV18	.	TRBJ1-1	TGTGCCAGCTCACCAGCCGCGGTGAACACTGAAGCTTTCTTT	CASSPAAVNTEAFF
.	17	TRBV7-8	TRBD2	TRBJ2-2	TGTGCCAGCAGCTTGAACAGCGGGGGGACGAACACCGGGGAGCTGTTTTTT	CASSLNSGGTNTGELFF
.	15	TRBV4-3	TRBD1	TRBJ2-7	TGCGCCAGCAGCCAAGATCACAGGGGGCTGTACGAGCAGTACTTC	CASSQDHRGLYEQYF
.	14	TRBV6-1	TRBD1	TRBJ1-2	TGTGCCAGCAGTACACGGGACAGCTACTATGGCTACACCTTC	CASSTRDSYYGYTF
.	14	TRBV30	.	TRBJ1-2	TGTGCCTGGAGTGAAGGGGTCAGTGTAAGCGGCTACACCTTC	CAWSEGVSVSGYTF
.	15	TRBV7-2	TRBD1	TRBJ2-1	TGTGCCAGCAGCCCGCCCGGGACAGTTTACAATGAGCAGTTCTTC	CASSPPGTVYNEQFF
.	13	TRBV7-2	.	TRBJ2-6	TGTGCCAGCAGCCCGGCGGAGGCCAACGTCCTGACTTTC	CASSPAEANVLTF
.	16	TRBV11-2	TRBD2	TRBJ2-3	TGTGCCAGCAGCACCGGACTAGCGGGGTTCACAGATACGCAGTATTTT	CASSTGLAGFTDTQYF
.	14	TRBV19	.	TRBJ2-7	TGTGCCAGTAGTATTTCCGGACAGATCTACGAGCAGTACTTC	CASSISGQIYEQYF
.	16	TRBV4-3	.	TRBJ2-2	TGCGCCAGCAGCCAAGACGAGGGAAGAAGGGCCGGGGAGCTGTTTTTT	CASSQDEGRRAGELFF
.	15	TRBV6-5	TRBD1	TRBJ1-5	TGTGCCAGCAGTTCCTCGACAGGGGGGGATCAGCCCCAGCATTTT	CASSSSTGGDQPQHF
.	14	TRBV5-5	.	TRBJ2-7	TGTGCCAGCAGCTTGGAAAGGGGTAACAACGAGCAGTACTTC	CASSLERGNNEQYF
.	16	TRBV27	TRBD1	TRBJ2-3	TGTGCCAGCAGTTTTCTGGGGGACAGGGGGAAAGATACGCAGTATTTT	CASSFLGDRGKDTQYF
once	19	TRBV7-9	TRBD1	TRBJ2-5	TGTGCCAGCAGCTTCTCACCGGGACAGGGGGCGGGGTACCAAGAGACCCAGTACTTC	CASSFSPGQGAGYQETQYF
once	14	TRBV6-5	.	TRBJ1-6	TGTGCCAGCAAGCGGCCAGGGGAGAATTCACCCCTCCACTTT	CASKRPGENSPLHF
.	12	TRBV19	.	TRBJ2-1	TGTGCCAGTAGTATAGGGGCTACTGAGCAGTTCTTC	CASSIGATEQFF